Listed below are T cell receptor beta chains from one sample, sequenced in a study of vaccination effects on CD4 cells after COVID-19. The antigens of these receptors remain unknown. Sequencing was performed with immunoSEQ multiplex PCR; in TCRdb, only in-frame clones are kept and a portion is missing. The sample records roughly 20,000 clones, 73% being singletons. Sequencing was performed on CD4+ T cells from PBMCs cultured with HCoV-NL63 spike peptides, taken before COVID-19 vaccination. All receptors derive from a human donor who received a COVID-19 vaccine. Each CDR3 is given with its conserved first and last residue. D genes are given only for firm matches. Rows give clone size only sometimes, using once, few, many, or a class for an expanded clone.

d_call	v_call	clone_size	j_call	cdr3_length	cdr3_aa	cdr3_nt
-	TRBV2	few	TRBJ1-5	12	CASTGGYQPQHF	TGTGCCAGCACCGGGGGCTATCAGCCCCAGCATTTT
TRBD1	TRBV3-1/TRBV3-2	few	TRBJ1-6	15	CASSPVGQGASPLHF	TGTGCCAGCAGCCCGGTCGGACAGGGGGCCTCACCCCTCCACTTT
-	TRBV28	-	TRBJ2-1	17	CASIVAGLGGPRNEQFF	TGTGCCAGCATCGTAGCCGGACTGGGGGGTCCGAGGAATGAGCAGTTCTTC
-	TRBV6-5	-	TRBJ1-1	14	CASSNVVGDTEAFF	TGTGCCAGCAGTAATGTGGTCGGGGACACTGAAGCTTTCTTT
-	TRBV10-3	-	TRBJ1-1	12	CAISESNTEAFF	TGTGCCATCAGTGAGTCTAACACTGAAGCTTTCTTT
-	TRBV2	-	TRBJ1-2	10	CASSLDTNTF	TGTGCCAGCAGTCTTGACACCAACACCTTC
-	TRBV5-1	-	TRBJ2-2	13	CASSQSNTGELFF	TGCGCCAGCAGCCAGTCGAACACCGGGGAGCTGTTTTTT
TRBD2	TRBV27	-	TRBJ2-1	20	CASSSRGLAGVKGLGNEQFF	TGTGCCAGCAGTTCGCGTGGATTAGCGGGAGTGAAGGGGCTTGGCAATGAGCAGTTCTTC
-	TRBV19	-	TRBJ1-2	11	CASSIKMGYTF	TGTGCCAGTAGTATAAAAATGGGCTACACCTTC
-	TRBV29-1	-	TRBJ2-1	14	CSVLGASSYNEQFF	TGCAGCGTTTTAGGGGCTAGCAGTTACAATGAGCAGTTCTTC
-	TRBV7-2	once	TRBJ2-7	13	CASSLGRAYEQYF	TGTGCCAGCAGCTTGGGCAGAGCCTACGAGCAGTACTTC
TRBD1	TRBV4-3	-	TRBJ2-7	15	CASSQDLQGAYEQYF	TGCGCCAGCAGCCAAGATCTACAGGGGGCCTACGAGCAGTACTTC
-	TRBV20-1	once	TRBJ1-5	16	CSASGLGQGGNQPQHF	TGCAGTGCTAGTGGCTTAGGGCAGGGTGGTAATCAGCCCCAGCATTTT
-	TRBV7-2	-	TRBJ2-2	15	CASSLAGANTGELFF	TGTGCCAGCAGCTTAGCGGGGGCGAACACCGGGGAGCTGTTTTTT
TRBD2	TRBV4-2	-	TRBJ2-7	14	CASSQGLGDYEQYF	TGTGCCAGCAGCCAGGGACTAGGGGACTACGAGCAGTACTTC
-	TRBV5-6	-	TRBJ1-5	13	CASSLDRSEPQHF	TGTGCCAGCAGCTTGGACAGAAGCGAGCCCCAGCATTTT
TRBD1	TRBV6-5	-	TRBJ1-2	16	CASSSTGARANYGYTF	TGTGCCAGCAGTTCTACAGGGGCGCGGGCTAACTATGGCTACACCTTC
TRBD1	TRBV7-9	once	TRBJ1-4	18	CASSSSDRAGETNEKLFF	TGTGCCAGCAGCTCCTCCGACAGGGCGGGGGAAACTAATGAAAAACTGTTTTTT
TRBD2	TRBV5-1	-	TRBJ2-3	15	CASKERLASGDTQYF	TGCGCCAGCAAAGAAAGACTAGCCTCGGGAGATACGCAGTATTTT
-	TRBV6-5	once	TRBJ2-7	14	CASSLGRSSYEQYF	TGTGCCAGCAGCCTGGGCCGTAGCTCCTACGAGCAGTACTTC
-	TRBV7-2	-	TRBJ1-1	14	CASSLAMGGQAAFF	TGTGCCAGCAGCTTAGCGATGGGTGGTCAAGCAGCTTTCTTT
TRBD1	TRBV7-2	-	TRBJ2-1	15	CASSLDRGAYNEQFF	TGTGCCAGCAGCTTAGACAGGGGGGCCTACAATGAGCAGTTCTTC
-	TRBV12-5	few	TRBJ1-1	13	CASGADSYTEAFF	TGTGCTAGTGGTGCGGACAGTTACACTGAAGCTTTCTTT
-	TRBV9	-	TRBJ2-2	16	CASSVGNPMETGELFF	TGTGCCAGCAGCGTGGGAAACCCAATGGAGACCGGGGAGCTGTTTTTT
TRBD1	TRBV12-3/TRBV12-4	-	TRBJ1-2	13	CASSPTGGGGYTF	TGTGCCAGCAGTCCAACAGGGGGCGGTGGCTACACCTTC
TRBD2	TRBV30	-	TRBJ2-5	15	CAWTLAGGRRETQYF	TGTGCCTGGACGCTAGCGGGGGGGCGTCGGGAGACCCAGTACTTC
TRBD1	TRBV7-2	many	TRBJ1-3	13	CASSYRQGPFIYF	TGTGCCAGCAGCTACCGACAGGGACCCTTCATATATTTT
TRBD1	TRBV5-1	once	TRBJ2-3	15	CASSQTGQITDTQYF	TGCGCCAGCAGCCAGACGGGACAGATCACAGATACGCAGTATTTT
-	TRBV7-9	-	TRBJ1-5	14	CASSLEGFYQPQHF	TGTGCCAGCAGCTTAGAGGGGTTTTATCAGCCCCAGCATTTT
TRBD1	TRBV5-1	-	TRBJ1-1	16	CASSPGQAGMGTEAFF	TGCGCCAGCAGCCCGGGACAGGCCGGGATGGGCACTGAAGCTTTCTTT
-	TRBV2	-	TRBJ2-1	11	CASGLSRVQFF	TGTGCCAGCGGACTATCCCGAGTGCAGTTCTTC
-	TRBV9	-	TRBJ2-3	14	CASSPRILTDTQYF	TGTGCCAGCAGCCCTCGGATCCTAACAGATACGCAGTATTTT
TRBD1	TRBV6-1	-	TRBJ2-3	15	CASSEERGRTDTQYF	TGTGCCAGCAGTGAAGAGAGGGGGCGAACCGATACGCAGTATTTT
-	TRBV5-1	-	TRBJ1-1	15	CASSLWQTKNTEAFF	TGCGCCAGCAGCTTATGGCAGACCAAGAACACTGAAGCTTTCTTT
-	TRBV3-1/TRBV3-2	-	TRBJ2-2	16	CASSQRWTPYTGELFF	TGTGCCAGCAGCCAGAGGTGGACTCCTTACACCGGGGAGCTGTTTTTT
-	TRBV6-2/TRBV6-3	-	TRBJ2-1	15	CASSYGTSTYNEQFF	TGTGCCAGCAGTTATGGGACCTCGACTTACAATGAGCAGTTCTTC
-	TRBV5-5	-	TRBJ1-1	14	CASSLSYRDTEAFF	TGTGCCAGCAGCTTGTCCTACAGGGACACTGAAGCTTTCTTT